The 30 T cell receptor beta chains presented below share a single source sample, sequenced in a study of T cells in narcolepsy. TCRdb's table, derived via immunoSEQ multiplex PCR, lists solely in-frame clones and lacks some. The sample includes some 29,000 clones, 80% to 90% seen only once; the top ten take roughly 1%. The specimen sequenced was memory (CD45RA-) CD4+ T cells from blood. Every receptor here comes from a human donor in good health.

The chain carries TRBV10-3 and TRBJ2-3; 9 bases fit TRBD1. The junction had 1 base not matched to a gene; V was cut back by 3 bases and J by 0 bases. CDR1 is ENHRY, CDR2 SYGVKD, per germline. The CDR3 extends over 15 amino acids. The CDR3: CAISEGQGSTDTQYF. The DNA for the CDR3 is TGTGCCATCAGTGAAGGACAGGGGAGCACAGATACGCAGTATTTT.

The chain links TRBV4-2 to TRBJ1-3; no definite D call. The germline V gene has CDR1 LGHNA and CDR2 YNFKEQ. Trimming took 0 bases from V and 0 from J, leaving 9 bases between them. This CDR3 has 16 amino acids. The CDR3, as DNA: TGTGCCAGCAGCCAAGATAAAGGGAGCTCTGGAAACACCATATATTTT. Translation: CASSQDKGSSGNTIYF.

The chain recombines TRBV19 with TRBJ2-7; tentatively, D is TRBD1 (7 bases). The CDR3 runs to 17 residues. Between the trimmed V and J ends, which lost 10 bases and 12 bases, there was a span of 37 bases. Germline CDR1 reads LNHDA; CDR2 reads SQIVND (reference sequence). This CDR3 reads CAISTGTTVGGPPGRYF. CDR3 bases: TGTGCCATTTCGACAGGGACAACTGTCGGAGGGCCTCCCGGGCGGTACTTC.

The chain uses TRBV19 and TRBJ2-2; D is unresolved. Germline loops: CDR1 LNHDA, CDR2 SQIVND (reference sequence). This CDR3 spans 14 amino acids. Trimming cost V 4 bases and J 0 bases, with 6 bases left between them. CDR3 sequence reads: CASSTSANTGELFF. In DNA, the CDR3 is TGTGCCAGTAGTACCAGTGCGAACACCGGGGAGCTGTTTTTT.

This chain connects TRBV2 to TRBJ2-1; 7 bases are shared with TRBD2. Germline CDR1 reads SNHLY; CDR2 reads FYNNEI. The CDR3 length is 13 residues. The V and J ends lost 10 bases and 3 bases, in that order; junction bases with no gene match: 6. The CDR3 sequence: CATLAGYYNEQFF. In DNA, the CDR3 is TGTGCCACCTTAGCGGGTTACTACAATGAGCAGTTCTTC.

V gene TRBV6-5 combines with J gene TRBJ2-7; possible D gene TRBD1, 5 bases. The V end was cut by 2 bases, the J end by 5 bases, with 7 bases between. The CDR3 totals 12 residues. Germline CDR1 reads MNHEY; CDR2 reads SVGAGI. CDR3 bases: TGTGCCAGCAGTTACGGGGCCGACGAGCAGTACTTC. Amino acid sequence: CASSYGADEQYF.

V and J are TRBV5-1 and TRBJ1-4; D is perhaps TRBD1 (5 bases). V lost 5 bases and J 8 bases, leaving 13 bases between the germline ends. The CDR3 is made up of 13 amino acids. Looked up from germline, CDR1 is SGHRS and CDR2 is YFSETQ. The CDR3 DNA reads TGCGCCAGCAGTGTCCAGGGTCGAGAAAAACTGTTTTTT. It is translated as CASSVQGREKLFF.

The chain is built from TRBV6-5 and TRBJ1-2, with TRBD1 as a possible D gene (5 bases). V gave up 2 bases and J gave up 0 bases, with 13 bases separating them. The CDR3 totals 16 residues. Germline V CDR1 and CDR2: MNHEY, SVGAGI. CDR3 DNA sequence: TGTGCCAGCAGTTACGGGGGTTTAGAAACTAACTATGGCTACACCTTC. This encodes CASSYGGLETNYGYTF.

This chain links TRBV7-2 with TRBJ2-7; D gene ambiguous. The CDR3 contains 11 residues. Germline loops: CDR1 SGHTA, CDR2 FQGNSA. V shed 1 base and J shed 3 bases, with 1 base lying between them. The CDR3 region has the DNA TGTGCCAGCAGCTTAGTCTACGAGCAGTACTTC. It yields the protein CASSLVYEQYF. The variable domain in full, completed from reference TRBV7-2 and TRBJ2-7, reads GAGVSQSPSNKVTEKGKDVELRCDPISGHTALYWYRQSLGQGLEFLIYFQGNSAPDKSGLPSDRFSAERTGGSVSTLTIQRTQQEDSAVYLCASSLVYEQYFGPGTRLTVT.

This clone was recorded a few times. The chain joins TRBV19 to TRBJ1-4; D is uncertain. CDR3 length: 14 amino acids. V dropped 0 bases and J dropped 11 bases, with 13 bases sitting between them. The V gene's germline CDR1 is LNHDA and CDR2 SQIVND (reference sequence). In DNA form, the CDR3 reads TGTGCCAGTAGTATAGAAAGGTCCGGAGCTAAACTGTTTTTT. Its translation: CASSIERSGAKLFF.

This clone came up once. V is TRBV19 and J is TRBJ2-6; D gene uncertain. Germline assignment: CDR1 LNHDA and CDR2 SQIVND (reference sequence). The CDR3 runs 18 residues. Trimming pared 9 bases from V and 0 bases from J, leaving 21 bases between. The CDR3 nucleotides are TGTGCCAGCTTGAACAACTACTATCCGAGCTCTGGGGCCAACGTCCTGACTTTC. It specifies CASLNNYYPSSGANVLTF.

The V and J genes are TRBV29-1 and TRBJ2-5; D gene uncertain. Trimming pared 5 bases from V and 4 bases from J, leaving 8 bases between. CDR3 length: 11 amino acids. Germline lookup yields CDR1 SQVTM and CDR2 ANQGSEA. The CDR3 nucleotides are TGCAGCGTTTGGCAGGTAGAGACCCAGTACTTC. Translated: CSVWQVETQYF.

The count of this clone is one. The chain is built from TRBV5-1 and TRBJ1-2; 9 bases align to TRBD1. The trim removed 4 bases at V and 3 bases at J, leaving 7 bases unmatched. From germline, CDR1 is SGHRS and CDR2 YFSETQ. The CDR3 runs to 15 residues. The DNA for the CDR3 is TGCGCCAGCAGCAGTACAGGGGGCGCCGACTATGGCTACACCTTC. It translates to CASSSTGGADYGYTF.

This clone was recorded once. J is TRBJ2-6 and V is TRBV7-3, with 15 bases that match TRBD2. The CDR3 loop spans 18 amino acids. The germline V gene encodes CDR1 SGHTA and CDR2 FQGTGA. V shed 5 bases, J shed 2 bases, and the junction held 4 bases outside the gene matches. The CDR3 sequence is CASSPRTSGGAGANVLTF. The DNA of the CDR3 is TGTGCCAGCAGCCCGAGGACTAGCGGGGGGGCTGGGGCCAACGTCCTGACTTTC.

The chain recombines TRBV29-1 with TRBJ2-1, with 7 bases aligning to TRBD2. This CDR3 has 12 amino acids. Germline lookup yields CDR1 SQVTM and CDR2 ANQGSEA. The V segment lost 6 bases and the J segment 8 bases; nucleotides outside the gene matches: 7. The CDR3 region has the DNA TGCAGCGTCCAAGGGACTATTGATGAGCAGTTCTTC. This translates into CSVQGTIDEQFF.

This chain uses TRBV11-2 with TRBJ2-3, with D possibly being TRBD2 (5 bases). Germline V gene sequence: CDR1 SGHAT, CDR2 FQNNGV. This CDR3 contains 17 residues. The V gene lost 5 bases and the J gene lost 0 bases, with 18 bases spanning the gap. CDR3 coding DNA: TGTGCCAGCAGCCCGCTTGCGGGTGGCGTGAGCACAGATACGCAGTATTTT. Amino acid sequence: CASSPLAGGVSTDTQYF.

V gene TRBV10-3 combines with J gene TRBJ1-6, with D possibly matching TRBD1 (5 bases). V dropped 4 bases and J dropped 7 bases, with 20 bases sitting between them. The CDR3 covers 17 residues. Germline values: CDR1 ENHRY, CDR2 SYGVKD. The CDR3 is CAISVAGTVLENSPLHF. The DNA for the CDR3 is TGTGCCATCAGTGTGGCCGGGACGGTCCTCGAAAATTCACCCCTCCACTTT.

This chain uses TRBV7-9 with TRBJ1-2, with 9 bases fitting TRBD1. Per germline, CDR1 SEHNR and CDR2 FQNEAQ (reference sequence). V was clipped by 5 bases and J by 10 bases; unmatched bases: 8. The CDR3 spans 13 residues. The CDR3 loop reads CASSPDRGIVYTF. The CDR3 DNA sequence: TGTGCCAGCAGCCCGGACAGGGGAATCGTCTACACCTTC. The whole variable domain, filled in from reference TRBV7-9 and TRBJ1-2, reads DTGVSQNPRHKITKRGQNVTFRCDPISEHNRLYWYRQTLGQGPEFLTYFQNEAQLEKSRLLSDRFSAERPKGSFSTLEIQRTEQGDSAMYLCASSPDRGIVYTFGSGTRLTVV.

J is TRBJ2-2 and V is TRBV6-5, with D tentatively TRBD1 (6 bases). CDR1 MNHEY and CDR2 SVGAGI come from the germline V gene. Trimming left V 4 bases short and J 2 bases short, with 14 bases between. The CDR3 covers 16 residues. In DNA form, the CDR3 reads TGTGCCAGCAGTTCTTCAGGGACACATAACACCGGGGAGCTGTTTTTT. This encodes CASSSSGTHNTGELFF.

The chain is built from TRBV5-5 and TRBJ2-2; 7 nucleotides align to TRBD1. V shed 4 bases, J shed 5 bases, and the junction held 11 bases outside the gene matches. The germline gives CDR1 SGHKS, CDR2 YYEKEE (reference sequence). The CDR3 sequence is 16 residues long. The CDR3 DNA follows: TGTGCCAGCAGCGCCACGGGACAGACGGGGACCGGGGAGCTGTTTTTT. Translating it yields CASSATGQTGTGELFF.

The chain employs TRBV4-1 and TRBJ2-1, with 12 bases lining up with TRBD2. Germline V gives CDR1 MGHRA, CDR2 YSYEKL. There are 18 residues in the CDR3. V lost 4 bases and J lost 4; bases outside the gene matches: 11. The chain's CDR3 is CASSPYSLAGGGYNEQFF. CDR3 in DNA: TGCGCCAGCAGCCCGTACTCACTAGCGGGGGGAGGGTACAATGAGCAGTTCTTC.

V usage is TRBV19 and J usage is TRBJ2-1; the match to TRBD2 covers 15 bases. With V trimmed by 5 bases and J by 6 bases, 5 bases remained unmatched. Per the germline V gene, CDR1 is LNHDA and CDR2 is SQIVND (reference sequence). This CDR3 comprises 16 residues. CDR3 nucleotide sequence: TGTGCCAGTAGTCCGGGACTAGCGGGGGGTTTCAATGAGCAGTTCTTC. It encodes CASSPGLAGGFNEQFF.

V and J are TRBV13 and TRBJ2-1; D unresolved. Germline CDR1 and CDR2: PRHDT and FYEKMQ (reference sequence). This CDR3 spans 14 amino acids. Trimming removed 1 base from V and 4 bases from J, with 8 bases in between. The chain's CDR3 is CASSLATVYNEQFF. CDR3 DNA: TGTGCCAGCAGCTTAGCGACGGTTTACAATGAGCAGTTCTTC.

This CDR3 is CASTGTGPEKLFF. DNA of the CDR3: TGTGCCAGCACCGGGACAGGTCCTGAAAAACTGTTTTTT. V is TRBV28 and J is TRBJ1-4, with 8 bases matching TRBD1. CDR3 length: 13 amino acids. J was trimmed by 7 bases and V by 7 bases; bases with no gene match: 5. The germline gives CDR1 MDHEN, CDR2 SYDVKM.

V usage is TRBV4-2 and J usage is TRBJ1-4; maybe TRBD1 (6 bases). This CDR3 is built from 20 residues. The germline V gene encodes CDR1 LGHNA and CDR2 YNFKEQ. V lost 0 bases, J lost 1 base, and 21 bases lay in between. CDR3 protein: CASSQDHGRGGVGTNEKLFF. The CDR3 DNA sequence: TGTGCCAGCAGCCAAGATCACGGCAGGGGCGGCGTGGGAACTAATGAAAAACTGTTTTTT.

The rearrangement uses TRBV6-5 and TRBJ1-2; TRBD1 might be the D (6 bases). The CDR3 runs 14 residues. From germline, CDR1 is MNHEY and CDR2 SVGAGI. V lost 6 bases, J lost 5 bases, and 16 bases lay in between. The CDR3 DNA reads TGTGCCAGCAGGGAAAGGGGGGTCGAGTATGGCTACACCTTC. This sequence encodes CASRERGVEYGYTF.

In regard to this clone: The sample carries other DNA sequences with the same CDR3. V is TRBV7-3 and J is TRBJ2-2; TRBD2 matches 14 bases. Germline CDR1 is SGHTA and CDR2 is FQGTGA. This CDR3 has 16 residues. Trimming at V came to 2 bases and at J to 5 bases, leaving 1 base not matched to a gene. The CDR3 bases are TGTGCCAGCAGCTTAGGACTAGCGGGAGGAACCGGGGAGCTGTTTTTT. Amino acids: CASSLGLAGGTGELFF.

The V and J genes are TRBV4-2 and TRBJ2-7; D is undetermined. CDR1 and CDR2 from the germline V gene are LGHNA and YNFKEQ. The CDR3 totals 15 residues. The V end lost 0 bases, the J end lost 1 base, and 10 bases lay between the germline ends. Here the CDR3 reads CASSQDLGGSYEQYF. The CDR3 bases are TGTGCCAGCAGCCAAGATTTAGGCGGTTCCTACGAGCAGTACTTC.

This chain joins TRBV30 and TRBJ2-5, with D perhaps given as TRBD1 or TRBD2 (5 bases each). Germline V gives CDR1 GTSNPN, CDR2 SVGIG (reference sequence). This CDR3 comprises 12 residues. V lost 3 bases, J lost 5 bases, and 10 bases lay in between. CDR3 nucleotides: TGTGCCTGGAGGGGACCCGGGGAGACCCAGTACTTC. Its protein product is CAWRGPGETQYF.

CDR3 region: CASSPRGGRYTEAFF. CDR3 nucleotides: TGTGCCAGCAGCCCCAGGGGGGGACGGTACACTGAAGCTTTCTTT. The chain carries TRBV6-1 and TRBJ1-1, with 7 positions matching TRBD1. Germline-derived CDR1 and CDR2 are MNHNS and SASEGT. Losses at the gene ends were 6 bases for V and 3 bases for J; bases not matched to a gene: 10. The CDR3 is made up of 15 amino acids.